The text below deals with one TCR beta chain. CDR1 is SGHVS, CDR2 FNYEAQ, per germline. Trimming took off 5 bases at V and 0 bases at J, with 11 bases between the two ends. The length of the CDR3 is 14 residues. This specimen belongs to a study of cytomegalovirus exposure and HLA in healthy donors. The repertoire was sequenced with immunoSEQ multiplex PCR; TCRdb's copy has only in-frame clones and lacks some. Of roughly 52,000 clones in the sample, 88% were seen once. The sample taken for sequencing was PBMCs. The rearrangement uses TRBV7-6 and TRBJ2-7; maybe TRBD2 (5 bases). The sequence was collected from a woman in her 30s in good health and CMV-seronegative. The CDR3 spells CASSLNRGSYEQYF. CDR3 in DNA: TGTGCCAGCAGCCTAAACCGGGGCTCCTACGAGCAGTACTTC.